This TCR beta chain comes out of a study of human T cells and chemical hapten exposure. Across the study: The cohort included alopecia areata under or over 50% scalp, totalis and universalis.

The library labeled individual cDNA molecules by adding unique molecular identifiers to them. The authors' processing: With a range of about 23,224 to 750,000, the median per sample was about 92,000 TCRs. TCRdb re-called the RACE reads with MiXCR, one entry per CDR3 protein. The V and J calls and clone size are TCRdb's, not the authors'. The table has 150,000 to 200,000 distinct CDR3 sequences, around 13% seen once; the top ten hold less than 2%. The CDR3 covers 14 residues. CDR1 and CDR2 from the germline V gene are MNHEY and SVGEGT. V lost 10 bases to trimming and J lost 1 base; unmatched junction nucleotides: 8. Time point defined: patch test 1, 2 weeks after DPC sensitization. Described treatment: therapeutic diphenylcyclopropenone sensitization with weekly scalp DPC. Donors, patients with alopecia ranging from 18 to 70 years old and judged suitable for DPC, provided samples.

This receptor was obtained from a woman in her twenties or thirties with alopecia areata. Some clones in this sample may be carry-over from other donors' samples. V and J are TRBV6-2 or TRBV6-3 and TRBJ2-7; 9 bases are shared with TRBD1. The specimen comprised whole blood, sampled in connection with sensitization to the hapten diphenylcyclopropenone (DPC). This CDR3 reads CATRDGQGSYEQYF. The DNA for the CDR3 is TGTGCCACCCGGGACGGACAGGGGTCCTACGAGCAGTACTTC.